This T cell receptor beta chain was sequenced in a study of shared clonotypes between healthy human individuals. Looking at the study overall: Used for every donor were three CD4 naive, three CD4 memory, two CD8 naive and one CD8 memory plate.

It was across several immunoSEQ plates that each subset's genomic DNA was evenly split. Assay used: immunoSEQ multiplex PCR; TCRdb lists only in-frame clones, some missing. This sample has 800,000 or so clones, with roughly 96% found just once. Study outcomes and limitations: Depth was large, yet rarefaction showed that sorted-subset sequencing was incomplete.

In the case of this clone: Antigen specificity is unknown.

Terminally differentiated effector memory CD45RA+ cells were excluded from the naive CD8 cells, which were CD45RO-negative and positively selected for CCR7. Trimming shortened V by 2 bases and J by 6 bases, and 9 bases separated the two germline ends. CDR1 is MNHEY, CDR2 SMNVEV, per germline (reference sequence). The length of the CDR3 is 13 residues. The sample comprised naive CD8+ T cells sorted from blood. V gene TRBV27 combines with J gene TRBJ2-3, with D hard to call. The receptor was isolated from a man aged 25-40 years in good health. This chain's CDR3 is CASSLVPRDTQYF. CDR3 nucleotide sequence: TGTGCCAGCAGTTTAGTACCTAGGGATACGCAGTATTTT.